The next 19 T cell receptor beta chains were all read from a single sample in a study of blood T cells in healthy people across ages. With a J-beta primer mix and a sample-barcoded 5' primer, a second PCR ran about 7 to 12 cycles. In TCRdb, the 5' RACE reads were re-called with MiXCR into one record per CDR3 protein. The sample holds around 800,000 distinct CDR3 sequences, about half seen once. Sequenced: blood. Receptors originate from a man at least 80 years old in good health.

As for this clonotype: Given a much more abundant clone one base away, this may be a read error. V is TRBV9 and J is TRBJ2-1, with unresolved D. Trimming stripped 0 bases from V and 7 bases from J, with 5 bases between. Germline values: CDR1 SGDLS, CDR2 YYNGEE. The CDR3 runs 12 residues. CDR3 residues: CASSVDGNEQFF. Here the CDR3 DNA reads TGTGCCAGCAGCGTAGATGGGAATGAGCAGTTCTTC. The complete variable domain, with remaining parts taken from reference TRBV9 and TRBJ2-1, reads DSGVTQTPKHLITATGQRVTLRCSPRSGDLSVYWYQQSLDQGLQFLIQYYNGEERAKGNILERFSAQQFPDLHSELNLSSLELGDSALYFCASSVDGNEQFFGPGTRLTVL.

This clonotype has just a few counts. The chain employs TRBV25-1 and TRBJ2-1, with 7 bases lining up with TRBD2. V dropped 1 base and J dropped 9; count of bases not matched to a gene: 9. This CDR3 is built from 15 residues. Germline V gives CDR1 MGHDK, CDR2 SYGVNS. CDR3 amino acids: CASSESDSGFAEQFF. In DNA, the CDR3 is TGTGCCAGCAGTGAATCGGATAGCGGGTTTGCTGAGCAGTTCTTC.

This clonotype has at least ten counts. The V gene is TRBV7-3, the J gene TRBJ2-3, with 8 bases aligning to TRBD2. Germline V CDR1 and CDR2: SGHTA, FQGTGA. J lost 6 bases, V lost 0 bases, and 5 bases had no gene match. The CDR3 totals 15 residues. CDR3 nucleotides: TGTGCCAGCAGCTTAACAGCGGGAGAAGTGGATACGCAGTATTTT. Its protein is CASSLTAGEVDTQYF.

The chain recombines TRBV20-1 with TRBJ2-7; TRBD1 matches at 7 bases. Trimming took 5 bases from V and 3 from J; bases not matched to a gene: 10. Germline CDR1 and CDR2: DFQATT and SNEGSKA (reference sequence). The CDR3 has 14 amino acids. This chain's CDR3 is CSAPRDSGYYEQYF. The CDR3 coding sequence is TGCAGTGCTCCCCGGGACAGTGGGTACTACGAGCAGTACTTC.

This clonotype was counted a single time. This sequence joins TRBV5-5 and TRBJ2-7, with 7 nucleotides matching TRBD2. The CDR3 is made up of 15 amino acids. With 4 bases clipped from V and 1 base from J, the junction kept 8 bases outside the gene matches. Germline assignment: CDR1 SGHKS and CDR2 YYEKEE (reference sequence). The CDR3: CASSAQERGSYEQYF. CDR3 sequence (DNA): TGTGCCAGCAGCGCCCAGGAGCGGGGTTCCTACGAGCAGTACTTC.

The chain is built from TRBV10-2 and TRBJ1-5, with 7 bases lining up with TRBD1. The CDR3 spans 14 residues. V lost 10 bases, J lost 0 bases, and 6 bases stayed unmatched. Germline V gives CDR1 WSHSY, CDR2 SAAADI. This CDR3 reads CATTQGDSNQPQHF. The CDR3 region has the DNA TGCGCCACAACGCAGGGGGATAGCAATCAGCCCCAGCATTTT.

Notes on this clonotype: This may stem from a read error, because a much larger clone lies one nucleotide away. The gene calls are TRBV20-1 and TRBJ2-3; TRBD2 aligns across 10 bases. This CDR3 comprises 15 residues. Germline loops: CDR1 DFQATT, CDR2 SNEGSKA (reference sequence). The CDR3 loop reads CSAEGLAESIDTQYF. Here the CDR3 DNA reads TGCAGTGCCGAAGGACTAGCGGAAAGCATAGATACGCAGTATTTT.

CDR3 DNA: TGTGCCAGCAGTTTGTCGGGGTCGGATTCACCCCTCCACTTT. Translation gives CASSLSGSDSPLHF. This chain links TRBV12-3 or TRBV12-4 with TRBJ1-6; no firm D call. The CDR3 is 14 amino acids. The V end lost 3 bases, the J end lost 8 bases, and 11 bases lay between the germline ends.

This clonotype was seen only a few times. The V call is TRBV11-3, the J call TRBJ2-7; 13 bases fit TRBD2. The J segment lost 0 bases and the V segment lost 5 bases, leaving 10 bases of the junction unmatched. Germline values: CDR1 SGHNT, CDR2 YENEEA. The CDR3 is made up of 18 amino acids. The chain's CDR3 is CASSASAGLAGISYEQYF. Here the CDR3 DNA reads TGTGCCAGCAGCGCCTCCGCGGGACTAGCGGGAATCTCCTACGAGCAGTACTTC.

This chain links TRBV7-2 with TRBJ2-6, with D tentatively TRBD1 (6 bases). V was trimmed by 1 base and J by 9 bases, leaving 10 bases between them. CDR3 length: 14 residues. Germline V CDR1 and CDR2: SGHTA, FQGNSA. The CDR3 protein is CASSLGGQYNVLTF. The CDR3, as DNA: TGTGCCAGCAGCTTAGGAGGACAGTACAACGTCCTGACTTTC.

The chain recombines TRBV20-1 with TRBJ2-5; D is ambiguous. Per germline, CDR1 DFQATT and CDR2 SNEGSKA (reference sequence). V gave up 5 bases and J gave up 0 bases, with 7 bases separating them. This CDR3 is built from 12 residues. CDR3 region: CSALLNQETQYF. CDR3 nucleotides: TGCAGTGCTCTCCTCAACCAAGAGACCCAGTACTTC.

This clonotype was detected ten times or more. The chain recombines TRBV9 with TRBJ2-1, with a tentative D call TRBD1 (6 bases). The germline gives CDR1 SGDLS, CDR2 YYNGEE. Trimming removed 4 bases at V and 8 bases at J, with 10 bases between. The CDR3 consists of 12 residues. The CDR3 bases are TGTGCCAGCAGCCCACAGGGATATGAGCAGTTCTTC. Its protein is CASSPQGYEQFF.

V usage is TRBV4-2 and J usage is TRBJ2-5, with TRBD2 matching over 8 bases. V lost 1 base and J lost 2; bases outside the gene matches: 24. CDR1 is LGHNA, CDR2 YNFKEQ, per germline. The CDR3 loop spans 22 amino acids. The CDR3 here is CASSQGNSWSTSGGNIQETQYF. The CDR3 DNA sequence: TGTGCCAGCAGCCAAGGAAATTCTTGGAGTACTAGCGGAGGGAATATTCAAGAGACCCAGTACTTC.

The chain recombines TRBV21-1 with TRBJ1-4. TRBV21-1 corresponds to a pseudogene. The CDR3 loop spans 15 amino acids. Here the CDR3 reads CASSKAANTNEKLFF. CDR3 nucleotide sequence: TGTGCCAGCAGCAAAGCTGCAAACACTAATGAAAAACTGTTTTTT.

Comments on this clonotype: A clone one base away is much larger, so this may be a read error. The chain employs TRBV6-2 or TRBV6-3 and TRBJ2-1; 11 nucleotides align to TRBD2. Per the germline V gene, CDR1 is MNHEY and CDR2 is SVGEGT. The length of the CDR3 is 14 residues. The CDR3 is CTSSRLAGLNEQFF. As DNA, the CDR3 is TGTACCAGCAGTAGACTAGCGGGACTGAATGAGCAGTTCTTC.

The rearrangement uses TRBV14 and TRBJ2-5, with D perhaps TRBD1 or TRBD2 (5 bases each). Trimming pared 4 bases from V and 1 base from J, leaving 10 bases between. This CDR3 has 14 residues. The germline CDR1 and CDR2 sequences are SGHDN and FVKESK. The CDR3 loop reads CASSRWDGQETQYF. The CDR3 bases are TGTGCCAGCAGCCGGTGGGACGGCCAAGAGACCCAGTACTTC.

In DNA, the CDR3 is TGTGCCAGCAGCCAAGAAACTAGCGGGGGGCACTACGAGCAGTACTTC. It specifies CASSQETSGGHYEQYF. V and J are TRBV4-2 and TRBJ2-5; 12 positions agree with TRBD2. The DNA end is a closer match to TRBJ2-7, so the J assignment may be wrong. There are 16 residues in the CDR3. Germline assignment: CDR1 LGHNA and CDR2 YNFKEQ.

V and J are TRBV25-1 and TRBJ2-5; either TRBD1 or TRBD2 may fit D (5 bases each). The germline CDR1 and CDR2 sequences are MGHDK and SYGVNS. Trimming took 2 bases from V and 7 from J, leaving 17 bases between them. The CDR3 runs to 15 residues. Here the CDR3 DNA reads TGTGCCAGCAGTGAACGAGCTCTGGGGACGAGGACCCAGTACTTC. Amino acid sequence: CASSERALGTRTQYF. The variable domain in full, with the rest retrieved from reference TRBV25-1 and TRBJ2-5, is EADIYQTPRYLVIGTGKKITLECSQTMGHDKMYWYQQDPGMELHLIHYSYGVNSTEKGDLSSESTVSRIRTEHFPLTLESARPSHTSQYLCASSERALGTRTQYFGPGTRLLVL.

With regard to this clonotype: This could be a read error, since a much larger clone is one nucleotide away. Written as DNA, the CDR3 is TGTGCCAGCAGCTTAAGGAGTCGGTCCTCAGATACGCAGTATTTT. Translated: CASSLRSRSSDTQYF. The chain employs TRBV13 and TRBJ2-3; D call uncertain. Germline V gene sequence: CDR1 PRHDT, CDR2 FYEKMQ (reference sequence). CDR3 length: 15 amino acids. V lost 2 bases and J lost 4, with 13 bases in between.